These T cell receptor beta chains were read from a single sample in a study of radiation and T cells in renal cell carcinoma. Profiling relied on immunoSEQ multiplex PCR, and the TCRdb table lists in-frame clones only, not all of them. Of 120,000 to 150,000 clones in the sample, approximately 86% were seen once. Material: blood, obtained from a patient whose treatment included radiotherapy and nephrectomy. These receptors all come from a woman aged 45-60 years with renal cell carcinoma. Each CDR3 is given with its conserved first and last residue. D genes are given only for firm matches. Clone size is stated in some rows and not others, as once, few, many or a class when expanded.

J | size | V | D | CDR3 | DNA
TRBJ1-5 | once | TRBV11-3 | TRBD1 | CASSLHRDREQPQHF | TGTGCCAGCAGCTTACACCGGGACAGGGAACAGCCCCAGCATTTT
TRBJ2-2 | . | TRBV5-1 | . | CASSTGEPAMNTGELFF | TGCGCCAGCAGCACCGGGGAGCCGGCAATGAACACCGGGGAGCTGTTTTTT
TRBJ1-3 | . | TRBV7-9 | TRBD1 | CASSLRRDRVPNTIYF | TGTGCCAGCAGCTTAAGGAGGGACAGGGTACCCAACACCATATATTTT
TRBJ2-5 | . | TRBV6-6 | . | CASSYSLGTLEGTQYF | TGTGCCAGCAGTTACTCTCTCGGGACTCTCGAGGGGACCCAGTACTTC
TRBJ1-5 | . | TRBV2 | TRBD1 | CASSRQGARQPQHF | TGTGCCAGCAGCCGACAGGGGGCCCGGCAGCCCCAGCATTTT
TRBJ1-2 | . | TRBV5-6 | . | CASGARGPGYTF | TGTGCCAGCGGGGCCCGGGGGCCTGGCTACACCTTC
TRBJ2-7 | . | TRBV11-2 | TRBD1 | CASSRKFPTGQDEQYF | TGTGCCAGCAGCCGTAAATTCCCGACAGGGCAAGACGAGCAGTACTTC
TRBJ1-1 | . | TRBV14 | TRBD1 | CASSYGTGGYNTEAFF | TGTGCCAGCAGCTACGGGACAGGGGGGTATAACACTGAAGCTTTCTTT
TRBJ2-7 | . | TRBV19 | TRBD1 | CASSWGQGATEQYF | TGTGCCAGTAGTTGGGGTCAGGGGGCGACCGAGCAGTACTTC
TRBJ1-2 | . | TRBV28 | TRBD1 | CASSSNRGRFYGYTF | TGTGCCAGCAGTTCCAACAGGGGGCGCTTTTATGGCTACACCTTC
TRBJ2-3 | . | TRBV5-1 | TRBD1 | CASSEGQGGPDTQYF | TGCGCCAGCAGCGAGGGACAGGGCGGCCCAGATACGCAGTATTTT
TRBJ1-5 | few | TRBV5-1 | . | CASSSDSNQPQHF | TGCGCCAGCAGCTCGGACAGCAATCAGCCCCAGCATTTT
TRBJ1-6 | few | TRBV4-1 | . | CASSQDEDSPLHF | TGCGCCAGCAGCCAAGATGAGGATTCACCCCTCCACTTT
TRBJ2-5 | . | TRBV7-3 | TRBD2 | CASSSSRGSETQYF | TGTGCCAGCAGCTCGTCCCGCGGGAGCGAGACCCAGTACTTC
TRBJ1-6 | . | TRBV19 | TRBD1 | CASSIGDRVHSPLHF | TGTGCCAGTAGTATAGGGGACAGGGTGCATTCACCCCTCCACTTT
TRBJ1-1 | once | TRBV27 | . | CASSLSQATSNTEAFF | TGTGCCAGCAGTTTATCACAGGCAACATCAAACACTGAAGCTTTCTTT
TRBJ2-7 | once | TRBV10-3 | . | CAINRDVRSEQYF | TGTGCCATTAACCGGGATGTTAGGTCCGAGCAGTACTTC
TRBJ2-7 | . | TRBV5-4 | . | CASSLGGTWGVSAYEQYF | TGTGCCAGCAGCTTGGGAGGGACCTGGGGGGTTTCCGCCTACGAGCAGTACTTC
TRBJ2-7 | few | TRBV2 | TRBD1 | CASGQQGNEQYF | TGTGCCAGCGGACAACAGGGGAACGAGCAGTACTTC
TRBJ2-3 | . | TRBV19 | TRBD2 | CASLAGDTDTQYF | TGTGCCAGTCTAGCGGGGGACACAGATACGCAGTATTTT
TRBJ1-1 | . | TRBV12-2 | . | CASRLAQGQGNTEAFF | TGTGCAAGTCGCTTAGCGCAGGGACAGGGAAACACTGAAGCTTTCTTT
TRBJ2-3 | . | TRBV5-4 | TRBD2 | CASGGGTSGADTQYF | TGTGCCTCAGGGGGGGGGACTAGCGGAGCAGATACGCAGTATTTT
TRBJ2-7 | . | TRBV18 | TRBD1 | CASSPGGQGAVYEQYF | TGTGCCAGCTCACCTGGAGGACAGGGGGCCGTCTACGAGCAGTACTTC
TRBJ1-2 | . | TRBV29-1 | TRBD1 | CSVAGDRGTTIANYGYTF | TGCAGCGTTGCAGGCGACAGGGGGACAACGATAGCTAACTATGGCTACACCTTC
TRBJ1-5 | . | TRBV19 | TRBD1 | CASSMIITGDQPQHF | TGTGCCAGTAGTATGATTATAACAGGGGATCAGCCCCAGCATTTT
TRBJ2-7 | . | TRBV28 | TRBD1 | CASSPGQGTYEQYF | TGTGCCAGCAGTCCGGGACAGGGGACCTACGAGCAGTACTTC
TRBJ2-7 | . | TRBV27 | . | CASRHKGGQSIYEQYF | TGTGCCAGCAGACACAAAGGTGGGCAGTCAATTTACGAGCAGTACTTC
TRBJ2-3 | . | TRBV7-2 | TRBD2 | CASSLVGTSGTDTQYF | TGTGCCAGCAGCTTAGTTGGGACTAGCGGCACAGATACGCAGTATTTT
TRBJ2-2 | . | TRBV19 | . | CASRRGGSGELFF | TGTGCCAGTCGCAGGGGTGGGTCCGGGGAGCTGTTTTTT
TRBJ1-5 | . | TRBV19 | TRBD1 | CASSMKGASNQPQHF | TGTGCCAGTAGTATGAAGGGGGCGAGCAATCAGCCCCAGCATTTT
TRBJ2-7 | . | TRBV5-4 | . | CASSLNYEQYF | TGTGCCAGCAGCTTGAACTACGAGCAGTACTTC
TRBJ2-7 | . | TRBV28 | . | CASSLDRSLYF | TGTGCCAGCAGTTTAGACCGGAGTCTGTACTTC
TRBJ2-7 | once | TRBV28 | . | CASSSQGSYEQYF | TGTGCCAGCAGTTCCCAGGGTTCCTACGAGCAGTACTTC
TRBJ1-5 | . | TRBV7-2 | . | CASSPWRLNQPQHF | TGTGCCAGCAGCCCGTGGCGCCTCAATCAGCCCCAGCATTTT
TRBJ2-7 | . | TRBV6-5 | . | CASSYSLGVSYEQYF | TGTGCCAGCAGTTACTCCTTGGGTGTCTCCTACGAGCAGTACTTC
TRBJ1-5 | . | TRBV29-1 | . | CSVEVDGNQPQHF | TGCAGCGTTGAAGTAGACGGGAATCAGCCCCAGCATTTT
TRBJ1-1 | . | TRBV11-2 | . | CASSSPKHNERTREAFF | TGTGCCAGCAGCTCCCCGAAACACAACGAAAGGACGAGGGAAGCTTTCTTT
TRBJ1-5 | . | TRBV2 | . | CASRRPNQPQHF | TGTGCCAGCAGGCGTCCCAATCAGCCCCAGCATTTT
TRBJ1-3 | . | TRBV10-2 | . | CASSETRSGNTIYF | TGCGCCAGCAGTGAGACCCGTTCTGGAAACACCATATATTTT
TRBJ1-1 | . | TRBV9 | . | CASSFGQSVGTEAFF | TGTGCCAGCAGCTTCGGACAGAGTGTTGGCACTGAAGCTTTCTTT
TRBJ1-6 | few | TRBV19 | . | CASKAGGEYNSPLHF | TGTGCCAGTAAAGCCGGTGGAGAGTATAATTCACCCCTCCACTTT
TRBJ2-5 | . | TRBV9 | . | CASSVDGGTVETQYF | TGTGCCAGCAGCGTAGATGGGGGAACCGTGGAGACCCAGTACTTC
TRBJ2-3 | . | TRBV6-1 | . | CASSEWADTQYF | TGTGCCAGCAGTGAATGGGCAGATACGCAGTATTTT
TRBJ2-7 | . | TRBV7-2 | . | CASSLVQRYEQYF | TGTGCCAGCAGCTTAGTCCAGCGCTACGAGCAGTACTTC
TRBJ1-1 | . | TRBV6-5 | TRBD1 | CASSGIYRGAEAFF | TGTGCCAGCAGTGGAATCTACAGGGGCGCTGAAGCTTTCTTT
TRBJ2-3 | . | TRBV28 | . | CASRPPSRRDTQYF | TGTGCCAGCAGGCCTCCCTCGCGTAGAGATACGCAGTATTTT
TRBJ1-1 | few | TRBV5-6 | . | CASSSNDRNTEAFF | TGTGCCAGCAGCTCTAACGACAGGAACACTGAAGCTTTCTTT
TRBJ2-2 | few | TRBV5-1 | TRBD1 | CASSPRTGWNGELFF | TGCGCCAGCAGCCCCCGGACAGGGTGGAACGGGGAGCTGTTTTTT
TRBJ2-5 | . | TRBV28 | . | CASSSSRSQYF | TGTGCCAGCAGTTCCAGTCGCAGCCAGTACTTC
TRBJ1-3 | . | TRBV10-1 | . | CASTQNPGNTIYF | TGCGCCAGTACACAGAATCCTGGAAACACCATATATTTT
TRBJ1-2 | . | TRBV5-1 | TRBD1 | CASTDRAPNGYTF | TGCGCCAGCACGGACAGGGCCCCCAATGGCTACACCTTC